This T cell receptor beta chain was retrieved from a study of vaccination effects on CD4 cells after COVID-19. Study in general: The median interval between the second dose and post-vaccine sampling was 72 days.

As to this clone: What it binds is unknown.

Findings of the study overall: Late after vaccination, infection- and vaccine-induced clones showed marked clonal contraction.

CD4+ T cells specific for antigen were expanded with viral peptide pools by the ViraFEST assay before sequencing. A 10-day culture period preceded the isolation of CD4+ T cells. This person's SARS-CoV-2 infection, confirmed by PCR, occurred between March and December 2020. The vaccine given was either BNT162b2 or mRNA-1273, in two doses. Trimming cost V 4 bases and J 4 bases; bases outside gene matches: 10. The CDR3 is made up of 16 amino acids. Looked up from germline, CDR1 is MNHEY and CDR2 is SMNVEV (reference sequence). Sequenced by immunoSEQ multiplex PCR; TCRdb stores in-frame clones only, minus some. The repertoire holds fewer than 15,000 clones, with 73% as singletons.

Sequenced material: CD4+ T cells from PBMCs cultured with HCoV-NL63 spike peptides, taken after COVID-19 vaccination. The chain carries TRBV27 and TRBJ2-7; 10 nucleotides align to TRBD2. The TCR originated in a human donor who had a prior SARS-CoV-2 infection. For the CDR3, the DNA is TGTGCCAGCAGTTCACCAACTAGCGGGGCCCTTTACGAGCAGTACTTC. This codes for CASSSPTSGALYEQYF.